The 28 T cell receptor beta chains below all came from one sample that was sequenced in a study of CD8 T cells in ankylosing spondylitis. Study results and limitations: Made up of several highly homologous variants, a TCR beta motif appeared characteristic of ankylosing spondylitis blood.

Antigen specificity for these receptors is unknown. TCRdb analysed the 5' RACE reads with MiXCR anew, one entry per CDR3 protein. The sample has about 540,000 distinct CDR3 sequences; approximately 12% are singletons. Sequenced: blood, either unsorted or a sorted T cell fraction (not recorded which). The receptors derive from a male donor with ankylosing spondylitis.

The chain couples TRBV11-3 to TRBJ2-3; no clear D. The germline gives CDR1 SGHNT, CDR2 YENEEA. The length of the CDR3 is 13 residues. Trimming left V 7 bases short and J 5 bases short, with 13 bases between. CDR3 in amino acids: CASNLPGRDTQYF. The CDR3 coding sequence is TGTGCCAGCAATCTTCCCGGGCGAGATACGCAGTATTTT.

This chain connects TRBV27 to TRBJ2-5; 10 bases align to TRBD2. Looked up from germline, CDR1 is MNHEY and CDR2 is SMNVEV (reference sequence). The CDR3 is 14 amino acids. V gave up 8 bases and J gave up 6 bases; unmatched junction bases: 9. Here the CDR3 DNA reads TGTGCCAGCGCCCAGCCTAGCGGGAGACAGACCCAGTACTTC. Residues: CASAQPSGRQTQYF.

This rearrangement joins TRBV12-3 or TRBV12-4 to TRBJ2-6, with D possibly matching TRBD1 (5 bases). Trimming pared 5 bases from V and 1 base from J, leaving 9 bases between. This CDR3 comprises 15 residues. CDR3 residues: CASSQGESGANVLTF. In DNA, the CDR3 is TGTGCCAGCAGTCAAGGGGAATCTGGGGCCAACGTCCTGACTTTC.

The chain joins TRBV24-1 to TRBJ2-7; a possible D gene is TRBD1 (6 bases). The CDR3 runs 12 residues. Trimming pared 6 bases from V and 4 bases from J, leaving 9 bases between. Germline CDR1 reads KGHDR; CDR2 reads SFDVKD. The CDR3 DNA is TGTGCCACCAGTCAGACAGGATACGAGCAGTACTTC. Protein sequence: CATSQTGYEQYF.

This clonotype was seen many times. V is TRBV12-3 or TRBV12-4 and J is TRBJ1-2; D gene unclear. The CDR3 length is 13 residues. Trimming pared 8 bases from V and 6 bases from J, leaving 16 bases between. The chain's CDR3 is CASLITGRNGYTF. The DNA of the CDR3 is TGTGCCAGCCTTATTACGGGTCGGAATGGCTACACCTTC.

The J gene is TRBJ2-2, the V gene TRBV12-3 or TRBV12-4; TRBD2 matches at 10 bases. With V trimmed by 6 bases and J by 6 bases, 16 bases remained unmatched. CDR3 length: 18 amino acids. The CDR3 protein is CASSITGAGSGRSGELFF. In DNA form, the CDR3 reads TGTGCCAGCAGCATCACAGGGGCAGGTAGCGGGAGGTCCGGGGAGCTGTTTTTT.

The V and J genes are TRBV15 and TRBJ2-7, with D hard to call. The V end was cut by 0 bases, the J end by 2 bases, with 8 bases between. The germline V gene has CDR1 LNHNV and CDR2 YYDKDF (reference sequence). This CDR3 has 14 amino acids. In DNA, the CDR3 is TGTGCCACCAGCAGAGATAATAACGCCTACGAGCAGTACTTC. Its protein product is CATSRDNNAYEQYF.

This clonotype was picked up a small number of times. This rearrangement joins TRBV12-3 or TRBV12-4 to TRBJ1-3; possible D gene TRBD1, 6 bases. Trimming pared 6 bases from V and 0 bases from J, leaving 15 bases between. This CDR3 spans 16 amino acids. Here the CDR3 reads CASSWTAEPSGNTIYF. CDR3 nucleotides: TGTGCCAGCAGCTGGACAGCCGAACCCTCTGGAAACACCATATATTTT.

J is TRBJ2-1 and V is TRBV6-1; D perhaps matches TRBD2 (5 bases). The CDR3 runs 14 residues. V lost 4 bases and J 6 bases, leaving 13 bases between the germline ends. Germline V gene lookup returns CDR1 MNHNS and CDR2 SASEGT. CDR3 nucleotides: TGTGCCAGCAGTGTTGTGGGAGCTACCAATGAGCAGTTCTTC. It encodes CASSVVGATNEQFF.

The CDR3 coding sequence is TGTGCCAGCAGTCAACACGGGACTAGCGGTTCTAGCACAGATACGCAGTATTTT. This translates into CASSQHGTSGSSTDTQYF. The V call is TRBV28, the J call TRBJ2-3; 11 bases are a match to TRBD2. Germline V gives CDR1 MDHEN, CDR2 SYDVKM. Unmatched junction bases numbered 10, after V lost 5 bases and J lost 0 bases. This CDR3 spans 18 amino acids.

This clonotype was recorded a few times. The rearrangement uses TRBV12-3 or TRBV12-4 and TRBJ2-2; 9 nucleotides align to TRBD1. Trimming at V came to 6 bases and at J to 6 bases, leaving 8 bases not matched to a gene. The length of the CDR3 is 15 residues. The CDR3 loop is CASSPRDREAGELFF. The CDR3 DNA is TGTGCCAGCAGCCCACGGGACAGGGAGGCCGGGGAGCTGTTTTTT.

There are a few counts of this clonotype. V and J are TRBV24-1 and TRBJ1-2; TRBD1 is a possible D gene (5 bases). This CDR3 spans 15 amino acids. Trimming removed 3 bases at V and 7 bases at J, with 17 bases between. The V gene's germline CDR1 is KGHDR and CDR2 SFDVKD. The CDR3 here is CATSDPGRIRGGYTF. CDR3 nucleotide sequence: TGTGCCACCAGTGATCCCGGACGGATAAGGGGTGGCTACACCTTC.

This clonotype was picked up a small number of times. CDR3: CSLSVTLNEQFF. CDR3 bases: TGCAGCCTGTCAGTCACCCTAAATGAGCAGTTCTTC. V gene TRBV29-1 combines with J gene TRBJ2-1, with unresolved D. Germline lookup yields CDR1 SQVTM and CDR2 ANQGSEA. With 8 bases removed from V and 7 bases from J, the gap between germline ends came to 15 bases. The CDR3 contains 12 residues.

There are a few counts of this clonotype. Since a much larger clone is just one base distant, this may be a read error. The CDR3 reads CASSPRFSGANVLTF. The CDR3 DNA follows: TGTGCCAGCAGCCCTCGGTTCTCTGGGGCCAACGTCCTGACTTTC. The V gene is TRBV5-4, the J gene TRBJ2-6; D remains unclear. Deletions cut 4 bases from V and 0 bases from J, with 8 bases between. The germline CDR1 and CDR2 sequences are SGHNT and YYREEE (reference sequence). The CDR3 sequence is 15 residues long.

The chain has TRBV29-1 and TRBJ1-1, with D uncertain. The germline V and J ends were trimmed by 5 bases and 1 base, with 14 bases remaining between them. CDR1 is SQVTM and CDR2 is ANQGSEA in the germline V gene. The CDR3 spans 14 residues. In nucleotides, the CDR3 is TGCAGCGTTTCCACGAGGACCGGGAACACTGAAGCTTTCTTT. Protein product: CSVSTRTGNTEAFF.

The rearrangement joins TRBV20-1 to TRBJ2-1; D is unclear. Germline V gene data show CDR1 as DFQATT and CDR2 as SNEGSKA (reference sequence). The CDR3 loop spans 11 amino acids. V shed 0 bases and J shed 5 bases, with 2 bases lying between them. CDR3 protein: CSAREDNEQFF. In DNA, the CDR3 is TGCAGTGCTAGAGAGGACAATGAGCAGTTCTTC.

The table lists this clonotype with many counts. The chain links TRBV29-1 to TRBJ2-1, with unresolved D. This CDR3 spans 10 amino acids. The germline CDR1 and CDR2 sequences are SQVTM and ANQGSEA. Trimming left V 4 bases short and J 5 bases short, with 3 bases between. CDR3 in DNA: TGCAGCGTTGGGGACAATGAGCAGTTCTTC. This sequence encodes CSVGDNEQFF.

CDR3 DNA sequence: TGTGCCAGCAAGTCTGATAGCAATCAGCCCCAGCATTTT. Translation: CASKSDSNQPQHF. The rearrangement links TRBV2 to TRBJ1-5; no clear D. Germline values: CDR1 SNHLY, CDR2 FYNNEI. This CDR3 has 13 residues. Between the trimmed V and J ends, which lost 7 bases and 0 bases, there was a span of 7 bases.

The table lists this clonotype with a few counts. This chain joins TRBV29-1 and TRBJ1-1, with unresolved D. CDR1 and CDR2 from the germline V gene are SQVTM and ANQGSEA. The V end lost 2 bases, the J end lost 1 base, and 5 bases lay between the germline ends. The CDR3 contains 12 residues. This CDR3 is CSVEQGNTEAFF. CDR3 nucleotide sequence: TGCAGCGTTGAACAAGGGAACACTGAAGCTTTCTTT.

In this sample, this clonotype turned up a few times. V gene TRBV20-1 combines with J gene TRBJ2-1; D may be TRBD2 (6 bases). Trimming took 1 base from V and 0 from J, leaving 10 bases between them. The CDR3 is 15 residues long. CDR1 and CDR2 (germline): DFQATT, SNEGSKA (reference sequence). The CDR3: CSARVSGFSYNEQFF. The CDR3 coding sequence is TGCAGTGCTAGAGTTAGCGGATTCTCCTACAATGAGCAGTTCTTC.

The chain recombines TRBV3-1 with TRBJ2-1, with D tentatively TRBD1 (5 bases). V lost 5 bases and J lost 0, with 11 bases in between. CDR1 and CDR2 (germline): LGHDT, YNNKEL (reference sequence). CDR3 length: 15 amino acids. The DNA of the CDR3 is TGTGCCAGCAGCGATACAGGTTACTCCTACAATGAGCAGTTCTTC. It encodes CASSDTGYSYNEQFF.

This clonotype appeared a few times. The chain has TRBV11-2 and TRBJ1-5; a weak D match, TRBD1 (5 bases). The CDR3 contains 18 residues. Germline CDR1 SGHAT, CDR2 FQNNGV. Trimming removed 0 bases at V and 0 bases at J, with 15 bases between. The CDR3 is CASSLEPPGPYSNQPQHF. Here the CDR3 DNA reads TGTGCCAGCAGCTTAGAGCCCCCGGGACCTTATAGCAATCAGCCCCAGCATTTT.

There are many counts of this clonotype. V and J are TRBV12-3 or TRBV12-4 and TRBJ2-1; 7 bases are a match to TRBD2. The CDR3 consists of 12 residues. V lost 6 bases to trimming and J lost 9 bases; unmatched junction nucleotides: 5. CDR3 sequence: CASRRGSPEQFF. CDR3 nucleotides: TGTGCCAGCAGACGCGGGAGTCCTGAGCAGTTCTTC.

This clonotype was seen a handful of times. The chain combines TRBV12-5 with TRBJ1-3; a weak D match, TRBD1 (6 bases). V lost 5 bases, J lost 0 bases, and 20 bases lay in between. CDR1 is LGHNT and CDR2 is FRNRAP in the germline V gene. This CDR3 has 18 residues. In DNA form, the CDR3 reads TGTGCTAGTGGTCTTCGACGAGGACAGACCTTCTCTGGAAACACCATATATTTT. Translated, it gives CASGLRRGQTFSGNTIYF.

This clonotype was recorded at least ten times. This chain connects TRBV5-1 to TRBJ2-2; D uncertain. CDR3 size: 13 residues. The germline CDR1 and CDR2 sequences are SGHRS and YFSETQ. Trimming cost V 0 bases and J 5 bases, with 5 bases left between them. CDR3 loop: CASSLDGTGELFF. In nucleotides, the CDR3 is TGCGCCAGCAGCTTGGATGGGACCGGGGAGCTGTTTTTT.

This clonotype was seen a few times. The CDR3 DNA reads as TGTGCCAGCAGCCGGCGGGGACCTAACACAGATACGCAGTATTTT. Residues: CASSRRGPNTDTQYF. This chain uses TRBV2 with TRBJ2-3; tentatively, D is TRBD2 (6 bases). Between the trimmed V and J ends, which lost 6 bases and 2 bases, there was a span of 15 bases. Germline CDR1 and CDR2: SNHLY and FYNNEI. This CDR3 spans 15 amino acids.

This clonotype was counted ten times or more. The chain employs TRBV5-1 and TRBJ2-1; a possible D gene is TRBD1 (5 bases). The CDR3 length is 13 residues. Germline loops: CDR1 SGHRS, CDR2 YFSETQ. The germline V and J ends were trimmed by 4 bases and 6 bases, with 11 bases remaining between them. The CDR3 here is CASSQGRINEQFF. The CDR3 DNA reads TGCGCCAGCAGCCAGGGCCGGATCAATGAGCAGTTCTTC.

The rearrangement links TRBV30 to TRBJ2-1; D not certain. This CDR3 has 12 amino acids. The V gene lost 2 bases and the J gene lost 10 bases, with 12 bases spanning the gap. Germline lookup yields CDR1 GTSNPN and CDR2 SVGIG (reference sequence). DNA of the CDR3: TGTGCCTGGAGTTTGCCCCCTGAAGAGCAGTTCTTC. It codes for CAWSLPPEEQFF.